This T cell receptor (beta chain) was sequenced during a study of CD8 T cells in ankylosing spondylitis. Study conclusions and caveats: What seemed typical of ankylosing spondylitis blood was a TCR beta motif built from several highly homologous variants. Peripheral blood held disease-linked clones only at relatively low frequency, and these were CD8+.

This clonotype showed up many times. What it binds is not known. Preparation of TCR beta libraries was done by quantitative 5'-RACE with molecular barcodes. In TCRdb, the 5' RACE reads were re-called with MiXCR into one record per CDR3 protein. The sample lists some 87,000 distinct CDR3 sequences, about 8.8% occurring once. V was shortened by 1 base and J by 5 bases, with 6 bases between the two germline ends. The CDR3 is 13 residues long. This chain joins TRBV12-3 or TRBV12-4 and TRBJ2-1, with D unresolved. Specimen: blood, either unsorted or a sorted T cell fraction (not recorded which). The receptor was isolated from a male donor with ankylosing spondylitis or in good health (not recorded which). The CDR3 protein is CASSLGKNNEQFF. The CDR3 nucleotides read TGTGCCAGCAGTTTAGGGAAAAACAATGAGCAGTTCTTC.